This is a list of T cell receptor beta chains from one sample in a study of CD8 T cells in ankylosing spondylitis. TCRdb itself ran the 5' RACE reads through MiXCR, one entry per CDR3 protein. This sample has approximately 250,000 distinct CDR3 sequences; roughly a tenth occur once, and the top ten carry 2.6%. The sequencing sample was made of blood, either unsorted or a sorted T cell fraction (not recorded which). Receptors were obtained from a male donor with ankylosing spondylitis or in good health (not recorded which). The conserved cysteine and the conserved F or W are not part of the CDR3 here.

>TRBV6-1|TRBJ1-2
ASSEALSTHYGYT
>TRBV7-6|TRBJ2-3
ASSPADRSNTDTQY
>TRBV6-1|TRBJ1-5
ASSETGTYSNQPQH
>TRBV18|TRBJ1-5
ASSLETGYSNQPQH
>TRBV20-1|TRBJ1-2
SAKGAAESNYGYT
>TRBV14|TRBJ2-1
ASSPYANSEQF
>TRBV25-1|TRBJ2-3
ASSGGADTQY
>TRBV25-1|TRBJ2-3
ASSDLWTAPSTDTQY
>TRBV7-9|TRBJ1-6
ASSPSAAYNSPLH
>TRBV5-1|TRBJ2-7
ASSSLPGQAAYEQY
>TRBV9|TRBJ2-3
ASSVDPRVDTQY
>TRBV20-1|TRBJ2-3
SARLQGGTDTQY
>TRBV5-1|TRBJ2-3
ASSALGLAPDTQY
>TRBV18|TRBJ1-3
ASSPPNGVSEGNTIY
>TRBV6-1|TRBJ2-6
ASTITGGYGANVLT
>TRBV7-8|TRBJ1-5
ASSLALSLNQPQH
>TRBV5-1|TRBJ2-6
ASSIGGGPLPSGANVLT
>TRBV5-1|TRBJ2-7
ASSLGPGETHEQY
>TRBV7-9|TRBJ2-1
ASSRQGAHDEQF
>TRBV12-3/TRBV12-4|TRBJ1-2
ASSLPRTGGGYT
>TRBV7-2|TRBJ1-5
ASSFRVGQPQH
>TRBV29-1|TRBJ2-7
SVEVQQGLGEQY
>TRBV27|TRBJ2-1
ASSLQGAGYNEQF
>TRBV5-1|TRBJ2-2
ASSSTSGRAGELF
>TRBV4-1|TRBJ2-1
ASSRIITAGGGNEQF
>TRBV30|TRBJ2-1
AWSEGGRVDEQF
>TRBV5-1|TRBJ1-6
ASSLRGGDNSPLH
>TRBV12-3/TRBV12-4|TRBJ1-1
ASSLKGFGTEAF
>TRBV4-2|TRBJ2-2
ASSQLISANTGELF
>TRBV4-2|TRBJ2-3
ASSPFGRRARTDTQY
>TRBV20-1|TRBJ2-5
SARLPGWETQY
>TRBV12-3/TRBV12-4|TRBJ2-5
ASSLGTARPSETQY
>TRBV20-1|TRBJ2-5
SASGTSGREETQY
>TRBV27|TRBJ1-1
ASNRQGPNTEAF
>TRBV11-1|TRBJ2-4
ASSSDIQSTLAKNIQY
>TRBV15|TRBJ2-3
ATSRDRAGPPSTDTQY
>TRBV5-8|TRBJ1-5
ASSLERRNQPQH
>TRBV10-3|TRBJ1-1
AISDDRGHSTEAF
>TRBV5-1|TRBJ1-2
ASRLRTGGGNGYT
>TRBV5-1|TRBJ2-1
ASGNEGGSSYNEQF
>TRBV6-1|TRBJ2-3
ASSESPRSTDTQY
>TRBV6-1|TRBJ1-1
ASSPSPQGGRGIVEAF
>TRBV29-1|TRBJ1-2
SVEDQQGAYGYT
>TRBV20-1|TRBJ2-1
SASLGVYEQF
>TRBV29-1|TRBJ1-2
SAWGLQGGYGYT
>TRBV10-2|TRBJ2-3
ASSRGPTPSDTQY
>TRBV11-2|TRBJ2-3
ASSLDRPGGRTDTQY